These 28 T cell receptor beta chains were sequenced from one sample in a study of blood T cell repertoires in COVID-19. Measured with immunoSEQ multiplex PCR; TCRdb has only the in-frame clones, and not every one. The sample lists around 160,000 clones; roughly 86% were seen once. Sequencing was carried out using peripheral blood. These TCRs come from a human donor with acute or convalescent COVID-19. The donor label of this sample is uncertain.

The CDR3 nucleotides are TGTGCCAGCAGCCAAGGATTCGGACAGGGTGGGTCAGATACGCAGTATTTT. It is translated as CASSQGFGQGGSDTQYF. This chain joins TRBV14 and TRBJ2-3; 8 nucleotides match TRBD1. This CDR3 contains 17 residues. Germline loops: CDR1 SGHDN, CDR2 FVKESK. The junction had 10 bases not matched to a gene; V was cut back by 1 base and J by 4 bases.

The chain has TRBV6-2 or TRBV6-3 and TRBJ1-5; no firm D call. Germline values: CDR1 MNHEY, CDR2 SVGEGT. The ends were cut back, 1 base at V and 9 bases at J, with 7 bases in the middle. The CDR3 extends over 12 amino acids. The chain's CDR3 is CASSYWAGPQHF. For the CDR3, the DNA is TGTGCCAGCAGTTACTGGGCAGGGCCCCAGCATTTT.

This clone appeared a few times. This rearrangement joins TRBV10-3 to TRBJ1-6; 7 bases agree with TRBD1. Trimming took 5 bases from V and 0 from J; bases not matched to a gene: 13. The germline CDR1 and CDR2 sequences are ENHRY and SYGVKD. The CDR3 is 19 residues long. Here the CDR3 reads CAISPRRTGLSSYNSPLHF. The CDR3 DNA reads TGTGCCATCAGTCCCCGTCGGACAGGACTTAGCTCCTATAATTCACCCCTCCACTTT.

The chain has TRBV5-1 and TRBJ2-3; 9 bases align to TRBD1. CDR1 and CDR2 (germline): SGHRS, YFSETQ. With V trimmed by 7 bases and J by 4 bases, 7 bases remained unmatched. The CDR3 totals 14 residues. CDR3 in amino acids: CASLRTGESDTQYF. The DNA of the CDR3 is TGCGCCAGCCTCCGGACAGGGGAGTCAGATACGCAGTATTTT.

V usage is TRBV4-1 and J usage is TRBJ1-2; no clear D gene. Trimming took 0 bases from V and 8 from J, leaving 13 bases between them. The germline CDR1 and CDR2 sequences are MGHRA and YSYEKL. This CDR3 has 14 residues. The CDR3 is CASSQDAGSLGYTF. The CDR3 DNA reads as TGCGCCAGCAGCCAAGATGCCGGGAGTCTAGGCTACACCTTC.

The chain recombines TRBV29-1 with TRBJ1-3; D not resolved. The CDR3 extends over 15 amino acids. Trimming cost V 6 bases and J 0 bases, with 15 bases left between them. From germline, CDR1 is SQVTM and CDR2 ANQGSEA. The CDR3 is CSVENTLSSGNTIYF. The CDR3 nucleotides read TGCAGCGTGGAAAATACATTATCCTCTGGAAACACCATATATTTT.

The DNA of the CDR3 is TGTGCCAGCAGTGAATTAAATAATCAGCCCCAGCATTTT. Translating gives CASSELNNQPQHF. The J gene is TRBJ1-5, the V gene TRBV6-1; unclear D gene. Trimming left V 2 bases short and J 4 bases short, with 6 bases between. The germline V gene has CDR1 MNHNS and CDR2 SASEGT. This CDR3 has 13 amino acids.

The chain has TRBV3-1 (or the pseudogene TRBV3-2) and TRBJ1-1, with TRBD1 as a possible D gene (6 bases). V gave up 0 bases and J gave up 10 bases, with 15 bases separating them. The CDR3 is 14 residues long. Germline V gene data show CDR1 as LGHDT and CDR2 as YNNKEL (reference sequence). The CDR3 DNA sequence: TGTGCCAGCAGCCAAGAGGGGTATGGGGGCGTAGCTTTCTTT. Its translation is CASSQEGYGGVAFF.

CDR3 nucleotides: TGCGCCAGCAGTCAATTCCGACAGTCTCACACCTTC. Its translation is CASSQFRQSHTF. The chain is built from TRBV23-1 and TRBJ1-2; D possibly corresponds to TRBD1 (5 bases). TRBV23-1 is an ORF for which the function is uncertain. V gave up 1 base and J gave up 12 bases, with 12 bases separating them. CDR3 length: 12 residues.

The chain combines TRBV6-2 or TRBV6-3 with TRBJ2-7, with 14 bases fitting TRBD2. J lost 2 bases, V lost 4 bases, and 7 bases had no gene match. CDR1 and CDR2 (germline): MNHEY, SVGEGT. This CDR3 spans 17 amino acids. CDR3 sequence (DNA): TGTGCCAGCAGTTCTTGGACTAGCGGGGGGCCAACCTACGAGCAGTACTTC. Translation gives CASSSWTSGGPTYEQYF.

The V call is TRBV6-5, the J call TRBJ1-2; TRBD1 aligns across 7 bases. Looked up from germline, CDR1 is MNHEY and CDR2 is SVGAGI. The CDR3 is made up of 14 amino acids. The V gene end was trimmed by 6 bases and the J gene end by 5 bases; junction bases not matched to a gene: 9. The CDR3 reads CASRPAGTAYGYTF. For the CDR3, the DNA is TGTGCCAGCAGACCAGCCGGGACAGCGTATGGCTACACCTTC.

This clone was picked up one time. The rearrangement joins TRBV5-1 to TRBJ1-1; D gene ambiguous. The CDR3 is 13 residues long. Germline lookup yields CDR1 SGHRS and CDR2 YFSETQ. The V end was cut by 4 bases, the J end by 3 bases, with 10 bases between. This CDR3 is CASSQQADTEAFF. DNA of the CDR3: TGCGCCAGCAGCCAGCAAGCGGACACTGAAGCTTTCTTT.

V is TRBV3-1 (or the pseudogene TRBV3-2) and J is TRBJ2-3; 11 bases match TRBD2. Germline assignment: CDR1 LGHDT and CDR2 YNNKEL (reference sequence). The CDR3 sequence is 15 residues long. V gave up 4 bases and J gave up 6 bases; unmatched junction bases: 6. CDR3 nucleotides: TGTGCCAGCAGCCGTAGCGGGGGGGCATCGGATACGCAGTATTTT. Amino acid sequence: CASSRSGGASDTQYF.

This chain links TRBV6-1 with TRBJ2-5; a possible D gene is TRBD1 (5 bases). The V end was cut by 1 base, the J end by 9 bases, with 18 bases between. Germline CDR1 and CDR2: MNHNS and SASEGT. The CDR3 contains 15 residues. This CDR3 reads CASSEVSQAKGSQYF. The DNA of the CDR3 is TGTGCCAGCAGTGAAGTATCACAGGCTAAGGGGTCCCAGTACTTC.

This clone came up once. This chain uses TRBV18 with TRBJ1-6; TRBD1 matches 8 bases. Per the germline V gene, CDR1 is KGHSH and CDR2 is LQKENI. Trimming at V came to 4 bases and at J to 9 bases, leaving 11 bases not matched to a gene. This CDR3 spans 16 amino acids. The chain's CDR3 is CASSLESPGGSSPLHF. CDR3 coding DNA: TGTGCCAGCTCACTCGAATCGCCAGGGGGCTCTTCACCCCTCCACTTT.

J is TRBJ2-4 and V is TRBV19; D remains ambiguous. The ends were cut back, 3 bases at V and 0 bases at J, with 6 bases in the middle. The CDR3 totals 14 residues. Germline CDR1 and CDR2: LNHDA and SQIVND (reference sequence). The CDR3 here is CASSILLAKNIQYF. In DNA form, the CDR3 reads TGTGCCAGTAGTATTCTCCTAGCCAAAAACATTCAGTACTTC.

The chain links TRBV7-2 to TRBJ1-2; maybe TRBD1 (6 bases). The CDR3 covers 17 residues. The V gene's germline CDR1 is SGHTA and CDR2 FQGNSA. Trimming pared 8 bases from V and 3 bases from J, leaving 25 bases between. CDR3 in amino acids: CASRASRGNDPDYGYTF. In DNA form, the CDR3 reads TGTGCCAGCCGCGCTTCAAGGGGGAACGACCCGGACTATGGCTACACCTTC.

J is TRBJ1-3 and V is TRBV2, with 7 positions matching TRBD1. This CDR3 comprises 16 residues. The germline V gene encodes CDR1 SNHLY and CDR2 FYNNEI. V lost 6 bases and J lost 0; bases outside the gene matches: 8. CDR3 bases: TGTGCCAGCAGGGATTATGGGACAGACTCTGGAAACACCATATATTTT. This sequence encodes CASRDYGTDSGNTIYF.

V usage is TRBV5-1 and J usage is TRBJ2-3, with no clear D. This CDR3 contains 13 residues. Trimming removed 0 bases from V and 6 bases from J, with 8 bases in between. CDR1 is SGHRS and CDR2 is YFSETQ in the germline V gene. The CDR3 nucleotides are TGCGCCAGCAGCTTGGCCCCCCGGGATACGCAGTATTTT. Residues: CASSLAPRDTQYF.

This clone turned up a few times. The V and J genes are TRBV19 and TRBJ2-7; 11 positions match TRBD1. J was trimmed by 3 bases and V by 10 bases; bases with no gene match: 2. CDR3 size: 12 residues. Germline CDR1 is LNHDA and CDR2 is SQIVND (reference sequence). CDR3 DNA: TGTGCCACCGGGACAGGGGGCTACGAGCAGTACTTC. Translating it yields CATGTGGYEQYF. Combining the CDR3 with reference TRBV19 and TRBJ2-7 gives the whole variable domain DGGITQSPKYLFRKEGQNVTLSCEQNLNHDAMYWYRQDPGQGLRLIYYSQIVNDFQKGDIAEGYSVSREKKESFPLTVTSAQKNPTAFYLCATGTGGYEQYFGPGTRLTVT.

This clone was counted between two and nine times. V is TRBV5-6 and J is TRBJ1-2; 10 bases match TRBD1. The CDR3 has 16 amino acids. The V segment lost 4 bases and the J segment 3 bases; nucleotides outside the gene matches: 9. Germline lookup yields CDR1 SGHDT and CDR2 YYEEEE. The CDR3 is CASSPGTGTGDYGYTF. For the CDR3, the DNA is TGTGCCAGCAGCCCTGGAACCGGGACAGGGGACTATGGCTACACCTTC.

This clone was counted many times. The genes are TRBV7-2 and TRBJ2-7; 15 bases match TRBD2. CDR3 length: 18 residues. V dropped 3 bases and J dropped 0; count of bases not matched to a gene: 6. CDR1 is SGHTA and CDR2 is FQGNSA in the germline V gene. CDR3 residues: CASSLTGTSGGTSYEQYF. The CDR3 coding sequence is TGTGCCAGCAGCTTGACCGGGACTAGCGGGGGGACCTCCTACGAGCAGTACTTC.

The rearrangement links TRBV7-9 to TRBJ1-2, with D maybe TRBD1 (5 bases). Trimming took off 1 base at V and 0 bases at J, with 9 bases between the two ends. The length of the CDR3 is 15 residues. CDR1 and CDR2 from the germline V gene are SEHNR and FQNEAQ (reference sequence). This CDR3 is CASSLVGRANYGYTF. CDR3 nucleotide sequence: TGTGCCAGCAGCTTAGTCGGCAGGGCTAACTATGGCTACACCTTC.

CDR3 loop: CAWSRDRGLPPRTEAFF. The CDR3 bases are TGTGCCTGGAGCCGGGACAGAGGACTGCCCCCGAGGACTGAAGCTTTCTTT. The V gene is TRBV30, the J gene TRBJ1-1; 7 bases are shared with TRBD1. Germline CDR1 GTSNPN, CDR2 SVGIG (reference sequence). The CDR3 spans 17 residues. With V trimmed by 3 bases and J by 5 bases, 18 bases remained unmatched.

The chain employs TRBV6-5 and TRBJ1-4; TRBD1 matches 7 bases. This CDR3 has 15 residues. V was pared by 7 bases and J by 8 bases, with 13 bases of the junction left unmatched. Germline CDR1 and CDR2: MNHEY and SVGAGI. For the CDR3, the DNA is TGTGCCAGCACCCGGGGGACAGCAAAGAGGGAAAAACTGTTTTTT. Translation gives CASTRGTAKREKLFF.

The chain is built from TRBV7-7 and TRBJ2-3, with TRBD2 identical over 8 bases. The CDR3 runs 15 residues. Germline values: CDR1 SSHAT, CDR2 FNYEAQ (reference sequence). V shed 5 bases and J 2 bases; nucleotides not matched to a gene: 6. CDR3 in amino acids: CASSPGLELTDTQYF. CDR3 DNA sequence: TGTGCCAGCAGCCCGGGACTAGAGCTCACAGATACGCAGTATTTT.

CDR3 residues: CASSVGRATNEKLFF. The CDR3 region has the DNA TGTGCCAGCTCAGTTGGCAGGGCGACTAATGAAAAACTGTTTTTT. The chain links TRBV18 to TRBJ1-4, with D possibly matching TRBD1 (5 bases). CDR3 length: 15 amino acids. The germline V gene encodes CDR1 KGHSH and CDR2 LQKENI. The V end was cut by 5 bases, the J end by 2 bases, with 12 bases between.

This sequence joins TRBV5-1 and TRBJ1-2, with D perhaps TRBD1 (6 bases). CDR3 length equals 15 residues. Germline lookup yields CDR1 SGHRS and CDR2 YFSETQ. V was cut by 1 base and J by 2 bases, with 12 bases left in between. The CDR3 sequence: CASSLLGGLNYGYTF. In DNA form, the CDR3 reads TGCGCCAGCAGCTTGCTCGGGGGGCTAAACTATGGCTACACCTTC.